These T cell receptor beta chains were read from a single sample in a study of Graves' ophthalmopathy and Graves' hyperthyroidism. TCRdb re-derived calls from the multiplex PCR reads in MiXCR, one entry per CDR3 protein. This table has 500,000 to 700,000 distinct CDR3 sequences, 35% to 40% appearing once. The sequenced material came from peripheral blood or thyroid tissue (not recorded which). The receptors derive from an adult man with Graves' hyperthyroidism. Both conserved end residues are part of each CDR3. A D gene is named only where the DNA matches it firmly. The size of a clone is reported for some rows only, either as once, few or many, or as a class for expanded clones.

clone_size: -
v_call: TRBV15
j_call: TRBJ2-5
d_call: TRBD2
cdr3_aa: CATSRETSSETQYF
cdr3_nt: TGTGCCACCAGCAGAGAGACTAGCTCCGAGACCCAGTACTTC

clone_size: -
v_call: TRBV7-3
j_call: TRBJ2-5
d_call: TRBD2
cdr3_aa: CASSLEGGRPETQYF
cdr3_nt: TGTGCCAGCAGCTTAGAGGGCGGGAGACCAGAGACCCAGTACTTC

clone_size: many
v_call: TRBV20-1
j_call: TRBJ2-5
d_call: -
cdr3_aa: CSARANASPEETQYF
cdr3_nt: TGCAGTGCTAGAGCAAACGCCTCCCCTGAAGAGACCCAGTACTTC

clone_size: -
v_call: TRBV25-1
j_call: TRBJ2-1
d_call: TRBD2
cdr3_aa: CASSQSSGGKSYNEQFF
cdr3_nt: TGTGCCAGCAGTCAATCTAGCGGAGGGAAATCCTACAATGAGCAGTTCTTC

clone_size: -
v_call: TRBV7-2
j_call: TRBJ2-2
d_call: -
cdr3_aa: CASSDRELFF
cdr3_nt: TGTGCCAGCAGCGACCGGGAGCTGTTTTTT

clone_size: -
v_call: TRBV12-3/TRBV12-4
j_call: TRBJ1-1
d_call: -
cdr3_aa: CASSSLDSSTEAFF
cdr3_nt: TGTGCCAGCAGTTCCCTGGACAGTAGCACTGAAGCTTTCTTT

clone_size: many
v_call: TRBV10-2
j_call: TRBJ2-5
d_call: -
cdr3_aa: CASSEQGGETQYF
cdr3_nt: TGCGCCAGCAGTGAGCAGGGAGGAGAGACCCAGTACTTC

clone_size: few
v_call: TRBV19
j_call: TRBJ2-7
d_call: -
cdr3_aa: CASSILHLANYEQYF
cdr3_nt: TGTGCCAGTAGTATACTCCACCTAGCGAACTACGAGCAGTACTTC

clone_size: many
v_call: TRBV7-9
j_call: TRBJ1-1
d_call: -
cdr3_aa: CASSLNRQPEAFF
cdr3_nt: TGTGCCAGCAGCTTGAACAGACAGCCTGAAGCTTTCTTT

clone_size: -
v_call: TRBV5-6
j_call: TRBJ1-2
d_call: -
cdr3_aa: CAGSYDDRANYGYTF
cdr3_nt: TGTGCCGGCAGCTACGACGACAGAGCTAACTATGGCTACACCTTC

clone_size: few
v_call: TRBV24-1
j_call: TRBJ2-1
d_call: -
cdr3_aa: CATARGGGEQFF
cdr3_nt: TGTGCCACGGCACGGGGCGGTGGAGAGCAGTTCTTC

clone_size: -
v_call: TRBV19
j_call: TRBJ2-5
d_call: TRBD1
cdr3_aa: CASSMDRGRETQYF
cdr3_nt: TGTGCCAGTAGTATGGACAGGGGACGAGAGACCCAGTACTTC

clone_size: many
v_call: TRBV20-1
j_call: TRBJ1-2
d_call: -
cdr3_aa: CSASNRFSNYGYTF
cdr3_nt: TGCAGTGCTTCTAACAGGTTTTCCAACTATGGCTACACCTTC

clone_size: -
v_call: TRBV9
j_call: TRBJ2-7
d_call: TRBD2
cdr3_aa: CASSALGGDPYEQYF
cdr3_nt: TGTGCCAGCAGCGCCCTCGGGGGGGATCCCTACGAGCAGTACTTC

clone_size: -
v_call: TRBV27
j_call: TRBJ2-7
d_call: TRBD1
cdr3_aa: CASSPTGGFYYEQYF
cdr3_nt: TGTGCCAGCAGTCCCACAGGGGGATTCTACTACGAGCAGTACTTC

clone_size: many
v_call: TRBV12-3/TRBV12-4
j_call: TRBJ1-5
d_call: -
cdr3_aa: CASSHAPDNQPQHF
cdr3_nt: TGTGCCAGCAGCCATGCCCCCGACAATCAGCCCCAGCATTTT

clone_size: -
v_call: TRBV10-3
j_call: TRBJ2-3
d_call: -
cdr3_aa: CAISALSTDTQYF
cdr3_nt: TGTGCCATCAGTGCCCTAAGCACAGATACGCAGTATTTT

clone_size: many
v_call: TRBV5-1
j_call: TRBJ1-1
d_call: TRBD1
cdr3_aa: CASSWGTGMNTEAFF
cdr3_nt: TGCGCCAGCAGCTGGGGGACAGGGATGAACACTGAAGCTTTCTTT

clone_size: -
v_call: TRBV5-1
j_call: TRBJ1-2
d_call: -
cdr3_aa: CASSIEGVDGYTF
cdr3_nt: TGCGCCAGCAGCATCGAGGGGGTCGATGGCTACACCTTC

clone_size: -
v_call: TRBV6-5
j_call: TRBJ2-5
d_call: TRBD1
cdr3_aa: CASSFLTHAGTGRETQYF
cdr3_nt: TGTGCCAGCAGTTTCCTCACCCACGCTGGGACAGGGCGAGAGACCCAGTACTTC

clone_size: -
v_call: TRBV12-3/TRBV12-4
j_call: TRBJ2-7
d_call: -
cdr3_aa: CASSFEVSYEQYF
cdr3_nt: TGTGCCAGCAGTTTTGAAGTCTCCTACGAGCAGTACTTC

clone_size: -
v_call: TRBV7-9
j_call: TRBJ2-7
d_call: TRBD1
cdr3_aa: CASSLSDRGDYEQYF
cdr3_nt: TGTGCCAGCAGCTTATCGGACAGGGGGGACTACGAGCAGTACTTC

clone_size: few
v_call: TRBV24-1
j_call: TRBJ2-7
d_call: -
cdr3_aa: CATSDLSRLRVGEQYF
cdr3_nt: TGTGCCACCAGTGATTTGAGTCGGCTCCGGGTCGGCGAGCAGTACTTC

clone_size: -
v_call: TRBV9
j_call: TRBJ2-3
d_call: -
cdr3_aa: CASSVGGGRVHTDTQYF
cdr3_nt: TGTGCCAGCAGCGTAGGAGGGGGACGCGTCCACACAGATACGCAGTATTTT

clone_size: many
v_call: TRBV19
j_call: TRBJ1-2
d_call: -
cdr3_aa: CASSIVGAGTNYGYTF
cdr3_nt: TGTGCCAGTAGTATAGTGGGGGCAGGAACTAACTATGGCTACACCTTC

clone_size: -
v_call: TRBV5-8
j_call: TRBJ1-6
d_call: -
cdr3_aa: CASSFDDSPLHF
cdr3_nt: TGTGCCAGCAGCTTTGATGATTCACCCCTCCACTTT

clone_size: many
v_call: TRBV5-1
j_call: TRBJ1-1
d_call: -
cdr3_aa: CASSLVVPGMNTEAFF
cdr3_nt: TGCGCCAGCAGCTTGGTCGTCCCCGGCATGAACACTGAAGCTTTCTTT

clone_size: many
v_call: TRBV12-3/TRBV12-4
j_call: TRBJ2-5
d_call: TRBD1
cdr3_aa: CASSLQGARETQYF
cdr3_nt: TGTGCCAGCAGTTTACAGGGGGCCCGAGAGACCCAGTACTTC

clone_size: many
v_call: TRBV10-1
j_call: TRBJ1-2
d_call: -
cdr3_aa: CASSPHDGYGYTF
cdr3_nt: TGCGCCAGCAGTCCCCACGATGGTTATGGCTACACCTTC

clone_size: -
v_call: TRBV7-9
j_call: TRBJ1-2
d_call: TRBD1
cdr3_aa: CASSRTGGEGYTF
cdr3_nt: TGTGCCAGCAGCAGGACAGGGGGCGAAGGCTACACCTTC

clone_size: many
v_call: TRBV4-2
j_call: TRBJ1-5
d_call: -
cdr3_aa: CASSQRSQPTGPQHF
cdr3_nt: TGTGCCAGCAGCCAACGGTCCCAACCAACGGGCCCCCAGCATTTT

clone_size: many
v_call: TRBV13
j_call: TRBJ1-1
d_call: TRBD1
cdr3_aa: CASSHRTGGNTEAFF
cdr3_nt: TGTGCCAGCAGCCATAGGACAGGGGGGAACACTGAAGCTTTCTTT

clone_size: many
v_call: TRBV9
j_call: TRBJ2-7
d_call: TRBD1
cdr3_aa: CASSVLGQGEQYF
cdr3_nt: TGTGCCAGCAGCGTATTAGGACAGGGGGAACAGTACTTC

clone_size: many
v_call: TRBV9
j_call: TRBJ1-2
d_call: -
cdr3_aa: CASSLGLYGRFLYGYTF
cdr3_nt: TGTGCCAGCAGCCTAGGGCTCTATGGCAGATTTCTCTATGGCTACACCTTC

clone_size: -
v_call: TRBV7-9
j_call: TRBJ2-7
d_call: -
cdr3_aa: CASSLDGLNTGDYEQYF
cdr3_nt: TGTGCCAGCAGTCTGGACGGATTAAACACCGGGGACTACGAGCAGTACTTC

clone_size: many
v_call: TRBV12-3/TRBV12-4
j_call: TRBJ1-1
d_call: -
cdr3_aa: CASSFVRPNTEAFF
cdr3_nt: TGTGCCAGCAGTTTTGTACGGCCGAACACTGAAGCTTTCTTT

clone_size: -
v_call: TRBV11-2
j_call: TRBJ2-1
d_call: TRBD2
cdr3_aa: CASSPGLAGASEQFF
cdr3_nt: TGTGCCAGCAGCCCCGGACTAGCGGGAGCGAGTGAGCAGTTCTTC

clone_size: -
v_call: TRBV19
j_call: TRBJ1-2
d_call: -
cdr3_aa: CASSWTDYGYTF
cdr3_nt: TGTGCCAGTAGCTGGACAGACTATGGCTACACCTTC

clone_size: few
v_call: TRBV20-1
j_call: TRBJ1-1
d_call: TRBD1
cdr3_aa: CSARGTGSMNTEAFF
cdr3_nt: TGCAGTGCTAGAGGGACAGGCAGTATGAACACTGAAGCTTTCTTT

clone_size: -
v_call: TRBV7-2
j_call: TRBJ1-1
d_call: -
cdr3_aa: CASRTDWTEAFF
cdr3_nt: TGTGCCAGCAGGACAGATTGGACTGAAGCTTTCTTT

clone_size: once
v_call: TRBV6-5
j_call: TRBJ1-2
d_call: TRBD1
cdr3_aa: CASRTNRGGGYTF
cdr3_nt: TGTGCCAGCAGAACCAACAGGGGTGGAGGCTACACCTTC

clone_size: many
v_call: TRBV19
j_call: TRBJ1-3
d_call: -
cdr3_aa: CASSMVPGPGSTIYF
cdr3_nt: TGTGCCAGTAGTATGGTTCCGGGGCCGGGAAGCACCATATATTTT

clone_size: many
v_call: TRBV2
j_call: TRBJ1-1
d_call: -
cdr3_aa: CASRSTFLGNTEAFF
cdr3_nt: TGTGCCAGCAGATCCACATTCCTTGGAAACACTGAAGCTTTCTTT

clone_size: many
v_call: TRBV24-1
j_call: TRBJ1-1
d_call: -
cdr3_aa: CATSELPLGPNTEAFF
cdr3_nt: TGTGCCACCAGTGAGTTGCCGCTGGGTCCGAACACTGAAGCTTTCTTT

clone_size: -
v_call: TRBV6-1
j_call: TRBJ2-5
d_call: TRBD2
cdr3_aa: CASSEPTSVTGETQYF
cdr3_nt: TGTGCCAGCAGTGAACCCACTAGCGTCACCGGGGAGACCCAGTACTTC

clone_size: -
v_call: TRBV2
j_call: TRBJ1-6
d_call: -
cdr3_aa: CASTTGNSPLHF
cdr3_nt: TGTGCCAGCACGACTGGGAATTCACCCCTCCACTTT

clone_size: many
v_call: TRBV2
j_call: TRBJ1-5
d_call: -
cdr3_aa: CASRYTFYSNQPQHF
cdr3_nt: TGTGCCAGCAGGTACACCTTCTATAGCAATCAGCCCCAGCATTTT

clone_size: many
v_call: TRBV7-9
j_call: TRBJ2-7
d_call: TRBD2
cdr3_aa: CASSFSGSYEQYF
cdr3_nt: TGTGCCAGCAGCTTCAGCGGGAGTTACGAGCAGTACTTC

clone_size: many
v_call: TRBV2
j_call: TRBJ1-5
d_call: TRBD1
cdr3_aa: CASSEGQGLSSQHF
cdr3_nt: TGTGCCAGCAGTGAAGGACAGGGGCTTTCGTCCCAGCATTTT

clone_size: -
v_call: TRBV29-1
j_call: TRBJ2-1
d_call: TRBD1
cdr3_aa: CSVDTGVSYNEQFF
cdr3_nt: TGCAGCGTAGATACAGGGGTCTCCTACAATGAGCAGTTCTTC

clone_size: -
v_call: TRBV6-5
j_call: TRBJ2-3
d_call: -
cdr3_aa: CASSYSKLSTDTQYF
cdr3_nt: TGTGCCAGCAGTTACTCCAAGTTGAGCACAGATACGCAGTATTTT

clone_size: many
v_call: TRBV29-1
j_call: TRBJ2-7
d_call: -
cdr3_aa: CSVVGFDEQYF
cdr3_nt: TGCAGCGTTGTAGGGTTCGACGAGCAGTACTTC

clone_size: many
v_call: TRBV15
j_call: TRBJ1-2
d_call: -
cdr3_aa: CATSSQGFAGYTF
cdr3_nt: TGTGCCACCAGCAGCCAGGGGTTTGCCGGCTACACCTTC

clone_size: -
v_call: TRBV10-3
j_call: TRBJ1-2
d_call: -
cdr3_aa: CASSDGDHPNYGYTF
cdr3_nt: TGTGCCAGCAGTGACGGTGATCACCCTAACTATGGCTACACCTTC

clone_size: many
v_call: TRBV7-2
j_call: TRBJ2-7
d_call: -
cdr3_aa: CASSFLVAGPYEQYF
cdr3_nt: TGTGCCAGCAGCTTCCTTGTCGCGGGACCATACGAGCAGTACTTC

clone_size: once
v_call: TRBV5-4
j_call: TRBJ1-1
d_call: TRBD1
cdr3_aa: CAWSGQGPTEAFF
cdr3_nt: TGTGCCTGGAGTGGACAGGGACCTACTGAAGCTTTCTTT

clone_size: -
v_call: TRBV10-3
j_call: TRBJ2-7
d_call: -
cdr3_aa: CAFSLRDTNYEQYF
cdr3_nt: TGTGCCTTCAGCCTACGGGACACTAACTACGAGCAGTACTTC

clone_size: -
v_call: TRBV18
j_call: TRBJ2-7
d_call: -
cdr3_aa: CASSPPLSYEQYF
cdr3_nt: TGTGCCAGCTCACCCCCCCTCTCCTACGAGCAGTACTTC

clone_size: many
v_call: TRBV19
j_call: TRBJ1-2
d_call: -
cdr3_aa: CASNEDLSYGYTF
cdr3_nt: TGTGCCAGTAACGAGGACTTGAGCTATGGCTACACCTTC